This T cell receptor (beta chain) is drawn from a study of control samples from healthy donors and cancer patients. The V and J ends lost 4 bases and 7 bases respectively, with 11 bases between them. Germline V gene lookup returns CDR1 SNHLY and CDR2 FYNNEI. The CDR3 is 13 residues long. Profiling relied on immunoSEQ multiplex PCR, and the TCRdb table lists in-frame clones only, not all of them. The sample's table shows roughly 190,000 clones. What was sequenced was blood. The chain uses TRBV2 and TRBJ1-3, with D possibly being TRBD1 (5 bases). The clonotype was recovered from a woman aged 25 to 39 in good health. CDR3 in amino acids: CASSAQDRNTIYF. CDR3 nucleotides: TGTGCCAGCAGTGCACAGGATCGGAACACCATATATTTT.